A selection of T cell receptor beta chains follows, all from one sample in a study. TCRdb reprocessed the 5' RACE reads with MiXCR, giving one entry per CDR3 protein. The sample carries approximately 9,800 distinct CDR3 sequences, about 14% recorded once. The sample taken for sequencing was Tregs sorted from blood. The receptors were sampled from a female donor with breast cancer. The CDR3 runs from the conserved cysteine through the conserved F or W. A D gene is named only where the DNA matches it firmly. For some rows the clone size is stated as once, few or many, or as a class when expanded; others skip it.

d_call j_call clone_size v_call cdr3_length cdr3_aa cdr3_nt
- TRBJ2-3 medium-sized TRBV11-2 14 CASSHVRSTDTQYF TGTGCCAGCAGCCATGTGAGGTCGACAGATACGCAGTATTTT
- TRBJ1-2 many TRBV7-2 14 CATGRGHPNYGYTF TGTGCCACCGGGAGGGGACACCCTAACTATGGCTACACCTTC
- TRBJ2-5 once TRBV30 12 CAWSAGRGTQYF TGTGCCTGGAGTGCCGGGCGGGGGACCCAGTACTTC
- TRBJ2-2 medium-sized TRBV7-3 12 CASSLFPGELFF TGTGCCAGCAGCTTATTCCCCGGGGAGCTGTTTTTT
TRBD1 TRBJ2-7 medium-sized TRBV7-9 14 CASSLTTGDSEQYF TGTGCCAGCAGCTTAACCACAGGGGACAGCGAGCAGTACTTC
TRBD1 TRBJ1-5 medium-sized TRBV7-9 17 CASSFWTGGFGNQPQHF TGTGCCAGCAGCTTTTGGACAGGGGGGTTTGGCAATCAGCCCCAGCATTTT
- TRBJ1-2 many TRBV5-1 13 CASSIRDDYGYTF TGCGCCAGCAGCATCAGGGACGACTATGGCTACACCTTC
- TRBJ2-6 - TRBV19 15 CASSPDSAGANVLTF TGTGCCAGTAGCCCGGACAGTGCCGGGGCCAACGTCCTGACTTTC
TRBD2 TRBJ2-3 many TRBV5-1 14 CASSRSGRPDTQYF TGCGCCAGCAGCCGTAGCGGGAGGCCAGATACGCAGTATTTT
- TRBJ2-5 many TRBV7-2 17 CASSSPPGTPTQETQYF TGTGCCAGCAGCTCCCCCCCCGGGACGCCGACCCAAGAGACCCAGTACTTC
TRBD1 TRBJ2-7 medium-sized TRBV29-1 12 CSARTGRYEQYF TGCAGCGCGAGGACAGGGAGGTACGAGCAGTACTTC
- TRBJ2-1 medium-sized TRBV29-1 15 CSALGQAGGSNEQFF TGCAGCGCCCTAGGGCAGGCTGGGGGGAGCAATGAGCAGTTCTTC
- TRBJ2-7 medium-sized TRBV7-6 14 CASSLDTYSYEQYF TGTGCCAGCAGCTTAGACACCTACTCCTACGAGCAGTACTTC
- TRBJ1-6 medium-sized TRBV20-1 14 CSARSLGGDSPLHF TGCAGTGCTAGATCCCTAGGGGGTGATTCACCCCTCCACTTT
- TRBJ2-1 many TRBV12-3/TRBV12-4 15 CASTRLEANYNEQFF TGTGCCAGCACCCGTTTGGAAGCGAACTACAATGAGCAGTTCTTC
- TRBJ2-5 medium-sized TRBV5-6 14 CASSLDLYRETQYF TGTGCCAGCAGCTTGGACTTGTATCGGGAGACCCAGTACTTC